These T cell receptor beta chains were read from a single sample in a study of blood T cells in healthy people across ages. TCRdb independently ran MiXCR on the 5' RACE reads; one entry per CDR3 protein. The table lists some 800,000 distinct CDR3 sequences, roughly 44% of them singletons, with around 21% in the top ten. The specimen was blood. The receptor source for this set is a man between 60 and 70 years old in good health. CDR3s leave out the opening cysteine and the closing phenylalanine or tryptophan. A D gene is named only where the DNA matches it firmly.

v_call d_call cdr3_aa
TRBV7-2 TRBD2 ASSLGGTSGSYSYNEQF
TRBV18 . ASSETTSFVGYGYI
TRBV2 . ASSTSWGGETQY
TRBV10-3 TRBD1 AISLDRGEGGEQY
TRBV3-1 . ASSPETSGPETQY
TRBV7-6 . ASSRWEGGSTDTQY
TRBV12-3/TRBV12-4 . ASSLSRAGTDTQY
TRBV5-1 TRBD1 ASSLPLRGPSYNEQF
TRBV10-3 TRBD1 AIATGTGAAF
TRBV20-1 TRBD2 SAGLAGGAYTQY
TRBV29-1 . SVESPPQF
TRBV5-1 TRBD2 ASSVVGGAHEQY
TRBV20-1 TRBD2 SAESTSGVIANTGELF
TRBV12-3/TRBV12-4 TRBD2 ASSFLAGVTSDTQY
TRBV7-9 TRBD1 ASSLGGQGTSEQF
TRBV27 . ASSSLSTGIGGYT
TRBV20-1 . SARPLGTSETQY
TRBV12-3/TRBV12-4 . ASSLRGVHRNYSNQPQH
TRBV9 TRBD1 ASSVEDRAYEQY
TRBV20-1 TRBD2 SARDGTSGGSDEQY
TRBV6-2/TRBV6-3 . ASRLPERQETQY
TRBV28 . ASKQGGANNEQF
TRBV20-1 . SARGHGGDIETQY
TRBV28 . ASSVPGKGYT
TRBV6-2/TRBV6-3 . ASSRGYSPLH
TRBV11-3 TRBD1 ASSTREATGGIYEQY
TRBV9 TRBD1 ASSVGGTDPYEQY
TRBV5-1 TRBD1 ASSRGQGIPETQY
TRBV27 . ASSPGVRLAKNIQY
TRBV7-3 . ASSLDGFNEQF
TRBV4-3 TRBD1 VCSPGTGGDNVLT
TRBV9 . ASSVGSGVQETQY
TRBV5-1 TRBD1 ASSLDRGQSDTQY
TRBV2 TRBD1 ASSDPGQKNSPLH
TRBV5-1 . ASSLGGKSYNEQF
TRBV20-1 . SAGGDSSYGQY
TRBV15 . ATSSLTDTQY
TRBV27 . ASSLGTSSYNEQY
TRBV6-6 TRBD1 ASSYSGTGEGSYGYT
TRBV5-1 TRBD1 ASSFGQGNYEQY
TRBV5-5 TRBD1 ASSGSWDRSYEQY
TRBV6-6 . ASSSITGPVEKLF
TRBV6-6 TRBD1 ASGDRGQF
TRBV6-5 . ASGQGIIGYGYT
TRBV7-2 TRBD1 ASSLTGLGYEQF
TRBV6-1 . ASGQAGLSYNEQY
TRBV5-4 . ASSLVGTGSSEEQF
TRBV6-5 . ASRKDSSNQPQH
TRBV12-3/TRBV12-4 . ASSLANNSPLH
TRBV7-9 . ASSLQGQSQETQY
TRBV7-2 . ASNAGSDNLGYT
TRBV7-2 . ASTVRRVGASTEAF
TRBV21-1 . ASSKAGTANSYEQY
TRBV4-1 . ASSLQLGDEQF
TRBV13 TRBD2 ASSFRTSGGFQETQY
TRBV12-3/TRBV12-4 . ASSFSQSGKPQH